The rows below give T cell receptor beta chains drawn from one sample of a study of T cells expressing NK-cell markers. TCRdb re-called the 5' RACE reads; one entry per CDR3 protein, DNA not given. The sample has 250,000 or so distinct CDR3 sequences, and its top ten clones hold more than 3.5%. The material sequenced was blood T cells: a sorted CD56 or NKG2C T cell subset, CD4+ or CD8+ T cells, or bulk PBMC T cells (not recorded which). These receptors all stem from a woman between 18 and 69 years old in good health. Each CDR3 is given with its conserved first and last residue.

TRBV19,TRBJ2-1,CASSIEGGSYEQFF
TRBV5-4,TRBJ1-1,CASSFGASEAFF
TRBV27,TRBJ1-4,CATSGPLGEKLFF
TRBV7-3,TRBJ2-1,CASSLTAGRYNEQFF
TRBV12-3/TRBV12-4,TRBJ2-5,CASSGGMGATQETQYF
TRBV28,TRBJ2-1,CASSLSAYEQFF
TRBV7-6,TRBJ1-2,CASSLEYGGGYGYTF
TRBV20-1,TRBJ2-3,CSAAGQSSTDTQYF
TRBV18,TRBJ1-1,CASSPTDEAFF
TRBV20-1,TRBJ2-1,CSARVEGGPSYNEQFF
TRBV9,TRBJ2-1,CASSRRGEANEQFF
TRBV20-1,TRBJ1-1,CSAILDGDTEAFF
TRBV28,TRBJ1-5,CASSSQRSSQPQHF
TRBV20-1,TRBJ1-1,CSALWGPVNTEAFF
TRBV28,TRBJ2-7,CASSSAGTISYEQYF
TRBV29-1,TRBJ2-5,CSVEGLLETQYF
TRBV12-3/TRBV12-4,TRBJ2-3,CASSPRGGRGTDTQYF
TRBV3-1,TRBJ1-6,CASSQEETITNSPLHF
TRBV7-8,TRBJ2-1,CASSLILAGQLPEFF
TRBV19,TRBJ1-3,CASRTSSGNTIYF
TRBV6-2/TRBV6-3,TRBJ2-7,CASSYTGTYEQYF
TRBV15,TRBJ2-7,CATSRGQGARGEQYF
TRBV9,TRBJ2-1,CASSPNPGLAGDEQFF
TRBV19,TRBJ1-2,CASTKLRNGYGYTF
TRBV28,TRBJ2-1,CASSVRRGLAGVGVYNEQFF
TRBV6-1,TRBJ1-5,CASSEASGPPPSNQPQHF
TRBV12-3/TRBV12-4,TRBJ2-1,CASSTRTSGLRNEQFF
TRBV7-2,TRBJ1-1,CASSLGRMGTEAFF
TRBV24-1,TRBJ2-3,CATSDPAGGTDTQYF
TRBV6-2/TRBV6-3,TRBJ1-1,CASRRPNTEAFF
TRBV3-1,TRBJ2-1,CASSQGGRVFNEQFF
TRBV5-1,TRBJ1-1,CASSLRQGGLGAEAFF
TRBV4-2,TRBJ2-1,CASSQAAEQFF
TRBV20-1,TRBJ1-5,CSARGLYSNQPQHF
TRBV9,TRBJ2-2,CASSRVGGTGELFF
TRBV11-1,TRBJ2-4,CASSFLGQGQNIQYF
TRBV20-1,TRBJ2-7,CSARDTPAPEQYF
TRBV6-5,TRBJ2-2,CASSYWDSANTGELFF
TRBV5-6,TRBJ2-5,CASSLAGGLQFETQYF
TRBV21-1,TRBJ2-3,CASSKEEFTDTQYF